The T cell receptor (beta chain) under discussion was sequenced for a study of PD-L1 blockade in urothelial cancer. Study-level background: Samples came from 3 weeks, at the second dose, and 6 weeks into treatment. General study results and limits: Below-median pretreatment blood TCR clonality predicted better survival.

Regarding time point: pretreatment peripheral blood. All patients handed over anywhere from 1 to 8 samples, pretreatment and on-treatment. On this clone: The antigen remains undetermined.

The CDR3 extends over 14 amino acids. J was trimmed by 8 bases and V by 1 base; bases with no gene match: 7. The germline V gene encodes CDR1 SGDLS and CDR2 YYNGEE. Sequencing was performed with immunoSEQ multiplex PCR; in TCRdb, only in-frame clones are kept and a portion is missing. The data hold about 130,000 clones, with approximately 88% observed a single time. The sample here was PBMCs, taken around atezolizumab (anti-PD-L1) treatment. The chain joins TRBV9 to TRBJ1-1, with 8 bases lining up with TRBD1. This clonotype originated in a man in his fifties or sixties with urothelial cancer. This CDR3 is CASSVRSGGPEAFF. As DNA, the CDR3 is TGTGCCAGCAGCGTACGATCAGGGGGCCCCGAAGCTTTCTTT.